This TCR beta chain was observed in a study of beta chain features in type 1 diabetes. Study-level findings and limits: PCR might preferentially amplify shorter templates, equally in patients and controls. Moderately but significantly shorter TCRB CDR3s were found in Type 1 diabetes patients in all four CD4+ subsets. Sequencing of cDNA might inflate the share of cells that strongly express TCR. Patients with type 1 diabetes showed fewer VDJ junction insertions and more deletions.

The isolated RNA, all of it, was reverse transcribed, so expressed TCRB transcripts were what got sequenced. This table comes from immunoSEQ multiplex PCR, and its TCRdb copy is limited to in-frame clones, with some not included. The sample has 300,000 to 400,000 clones, 9.6% seen once. The germline V and J ends were trimmed by 5 bases and 3 bases, with 11 bases remaining between them. Germline loops: CDR1 LNHDA, CDR2 SQIVND (reference sequence). CDR3 length: 14 amino acids. With regard to this clone: No antigen is known for it.

The source material was central memory CD4+ T cells from blood. The chain joins TRBV19 to TRBJ2-4; D unclear. This sequence originates from a man younger than 45 with type 1 diabetes. CDR3 nucleotides: TGTGCCAGTAGTGTGGGCAGTCACAAAAACATTCAGTACTTC. Translated: CASSVGSHKNIQYF.